What follows describes a single TCR beta chain. Its antigen is unknown. A much larger clone lies a single base off, so this may be a read error. In this CDR3 the conserved last residue, phenylalanine or tryptophan, is missing, so a read error is likely. V and J are trimmed by 7 bases and 2 bases, and the gene matches miss 2 bases of the junction. The CDR3 has 12 amino acids, counting both end residues. Only CDR3 DNA is held: 36 bases, read in frame from base 1. TCRbeta-specific cDNA was reverse-transcribed from approximately 460 ng total RNA using a constant-region primer and ProtoScript II reverse transcriptase. The TCRbeta libraries were prepared through three rounds of nested multiplex PCR following a slightly modified ARM-PCR procedure. Multiplex TRBV1-TRBV30 forward primers and a Cbeta reverse primer were used in the first two PCR rounds, each of which was run for roughly 10 cycles. Sample barcodes and Illumina adapters were added in a final 25-cycle PCR with Deep VentR polymerase. Before sequencing, amplicons of 200-500 bp were purified from gel using a QIAquick gel extraction kit. The TCRbeta amplicons were sequenced with 250-bp paired-end reads on an Illumina HiSeq 2500. The paper's data handling went like this. Reads were quality-trimmed with Trimmomatic v0.33, and paired reads were merged with FLASH v1.2.11 to recover full CDR3 sequences. V, D and J germline segments were assigned to the rearranged TCRbeta sequences using MiGEC v1.2.1b. Clonotype statistics and Shannon-Wiener diversity indices were calculated with VDJtools v1.0.0. Except for diversity analysis, only the 250 most abundant clonotypes of each sample were used in subsequent analyses to reduce sampling bias. TCRdb took the public reads, trimmed them with fastp at Q25, ran MiXCR for clone calling and kept in-frame beta chains. Merged by CDR3 protein, the rows form single entries marked with the most common genes and DNA. In this record, the V and J calls reflect TCRdb's handling and not the investigators' own analysis. Recorded for this sample are fewer than 350,000 distinct CDR3 sequences; 65% of them occurred a single time. The biggest ten clones account for 9% of the sample.

The entry originates in a study of tumor-infiltrating lymphocytes in primary liver carcinoma (dated by TCRdb to 2016 to 2017). The study in broad terms: Between November 2015 and March 2016, about five patients in China with histopathologically diagnosed primary liver carcinoma had their tumors surgically resected. TCRbeta repertoire sequencing covered about 35 specimens from 5 patients: about 25 tumor regions, 5 adjacent noncancerous liver tissues and 5 peripheral blood samples. Of the five patients (three men and two women, aged 30 to 69 years), four had hepatocellular carcinoma and one had combined HCC and intrahepatic cholangiocarcinoma. For each liver tumor, the study sampled five regions along with adjacent normal tissue and blood, and applied TCRbeta repertoire sequencing, expression microarrays and whole-exome sequencing. Technical replicate repertoires showed high reproducibility, with mean shared-clone rates approximately 0.9 and correlation coefficients above 0.95. Each sample produced about 3.5 to 7.13 million productive TCRbeta reads, and read depth showed no significant difference between tissue types. The tumors of the five patients were staged as T1-T3 N0M0, with maximum diameters ranging from roughly 4 to 10 cm. The study at large found these results: Since the samples were bulk and unsorted, there was no way to compare CD4+ and CD8+ T cell repertoires. Because only the TCR beta chain was sequenced and unpaired alpha chains were not captured, true repertoire diversity is likely underestimated. Only four or five patients were included in the study, and the authors note that the findings should be validated in a larger study. Pairs of tumor regions showed greater repertoire overlap (mean about 36%) than tumor-adjacent pairs (17%) or tumor-blood pairs (roughly 15%), which is consistent with antigen-driven expansion. The top 250 clones made up a significantly larger repertoire fraction in tumors than in blood (p = 0.039).

Blood RNA was extracted from unsorted whole blood with TRIzol reagent; germline DNA came from the DNeasy Blood & Tissue kit. Chronic HBV infection was present in the patients, and the patients were treatment-naive at sampling. Before surgery, about 4 milliliters of peripheral blood were collected into K2EDTA tubes. The sequence links TRBV12-3 or TRBV12-4 to TRBJ2-7; TRBD1 aligns with 7 central bases. Sequences were obtained from peripheral blood. The sequence was obtained from a man between 35 and 55 years old with primary liver carcinoma and hepatitis B virus infection. The CDR3 region reads CASTGQAYEQYL. In nucleotides, the sequence is TGTGCCAGCACCGGACAGGCCTACGAGCAGTACTTA.